Shown below are 10 T cell receptor beta chains from a single sample sequenced in a study of blood T cell repertoires in COVID-19. Profiling relied on immunoSEQ multiplex PCR, and the TCRdb table lists in-frame clones only, not all of them. Of roughly 220,000 clones listed, about 85% were seen once; the top ten hold 4% to 6%. The sequenced sample consisted of peripheral blood. These receptors were taken from a woman in her fifties or sixties who had recovered from COVID-19.

This clone came up once. The chain links TRBV5-4 to TRBJ2-1, with D perhaps TRBD2 (6 bases). The CDR3 is 13 amino acids. CDR1 is SGHNT, CDR2 YYREEE, per germline (reference sequence). V was pared by 1 base and J by 8 bases, with 10 bases between. In DNA, the CDR3 is TGTGCCAGCAGCTTGTTTCCGGGGGATGAGCAGTTCTTC. Translation gives CASSLFPGDEQFF.

On this clone: Distinct nucleotide sequences in the sample also encode this CDR3. The J gene is TRBJ2-3, the V gene TRBV7-2, with 7 bases fitting TRBD2. The germline V gene has CDR1 SGHTA and CDR2 FQGNSA. V shed 0 bases and J 4 bases; nucleotides not matched to a gene: 4. The CDR3 extends over 15 amino acids. CDR3: CASSLALGGADTQYF. The DNA of the CDR3 is TGTGCCAGCAGCTTAGCGCTGGGGGGGGCAGATACGCAGTATTTT.

This clone was seen just once. The chain has TRBV5-4 and TRBJ1-1; D remains unclear. This CDR3 spans 13 amino acids. V lost 0 bases to trimming and J lost 6 bases, with 9 bases between them. Germline assignment: CDR1 SGHNT and CDR2 YYREEE (reference sequence). This chain's CDR3 is CASSLAVAPEAFF. The CDR3 coding sequence is TGTGCCAGCAGCTTGGCCGTGGCACCTGAAGCTTTCTTT.

The chain links TRBV27 to TRBJ1-1, with D perhaps TRBD1 (5 bases). The CDR3 runs to 15 residues. V shed 0 bases and J shed 0 bases, with 8 bases lying between them. CDR1 and CDR2 (germline): MNHEY, SMNVEV (reference sequence). The chain's CDR3 is CASSLSGALNTEAFF. CDR3 nucleotides: TGTGCCAGCAGTTTATCAGGGGCCCTGAACACTGAAGCTTTCTTT.

This clone was seen just once. The chain links TRBV19 to TRBJ1-2, with TRBD1 identical over 9 bases. With 4 bases clipped from V and 3 bases from J, the junction kept 6 bases outside the gene matches. This CDR3 is built from 15 residues. CDR1 and CDR2 (germline): LNHDA, SQIVND (reference sequence). CDR3 sequence (DNA): TGTGCCAGTAGTAGAAGCACAGGGGGCTACTATGGCTACACCTTC. This gives the protein CASSRSTGGYYGYTF.

This chain uses TRBV2 with TRBJ1-2; D call uncertain. This CDR3 contains 13 residues. The germline V gene encodes CDR1 SNHLY and CDR2 FYNNEI. The germline V and J ends were trimmed by 8 bases and 7 bases, with 17 bases remaining between them. The DNA for the CDR3 is TGTGCCAGCGGTACAGATTACCTTTCTGGCTACACCTTC. It encodes CASGTDYLSGYTF.

The J gene is TRBJ2-5, the V gene TRBV7-2; possibly TRBD2 for D (6 bases). Trimming stripped 0 bases from V and 7 bases from J, with 9 bases between. CDR1 SGHTA and CDR2 FQGNSA come from the germline V gene. This CDR3 comprises 13 residues. The CDR3 DNA sequence: TGTGCCAGCAGCTTAGCGCAGGGAGGGACCCAGTACTTC. This sequence encodes CASSLAQGGTQYF.

The chain employs TRBV27 and TRBJ2-7; TRBD1 matches at 8 bases. From germline, CDR1 is MNHEY and CDR2 SMNVEV (reference sequence). V trimming: 4 bases; J trimming: 4 bases; junction bases outside the gene matches: 3. The CDR3 totals 13 residues. The CDR3 DNA reads TGTGCCAGCAGTTCAGGGGGCGGGTACGAGCAGTACTTC. It codes for CASSSGGGYEQYF.

The V call is TRBV5-1, the J call TRBJ2-2; 10 bases are a match to TRBD2. Trimming took 0 bases from V and 3 from J; bases not matched to a gene: 5. The germline CDR1 and CDR2 sequences are SGHRS and YFSETQ. The CDR3 spans 17 residues. CDR3 loop: CASSLAASGGHTGELFF. The CDR3 DNA is TGCGCCAGCAGCTTGGCTGCTAGCGGGGGCCACACCGGGGAGCTGTTTTTT.

This clone was seen a few times. V is TRBV2 and J is TRBJ1-2; D gene ambiguous. V was cut by 9 bases and J by 6 bases, with 17 bases left in between. CDR1 and CDR2 from the germline V gene are SNHLY and FYNNEI. The CDR3 has 13 residues. CDR3 in DNA: TGTGCCAGTGGAGCAGTGAGGGAGGATGGCTACACCTTC. Translated: CASGAVREDGYTF.